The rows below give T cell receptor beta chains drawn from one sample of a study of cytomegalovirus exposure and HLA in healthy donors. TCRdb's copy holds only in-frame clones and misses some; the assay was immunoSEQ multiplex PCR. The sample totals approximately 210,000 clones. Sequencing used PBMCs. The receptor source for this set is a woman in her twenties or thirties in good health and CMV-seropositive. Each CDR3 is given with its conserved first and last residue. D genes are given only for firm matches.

CDR3nt: TGCGCCAGCAGCTTCCTAGGAAGAACCCACAACACTGAAGCTTTCTTT
CDR3aa: CASSFLGRTHNTEAFF
v_gene: TRBV5-1
d_gene: NA
j_gene: TRBJ1-1

CDR3nt: TGTGCCAGCAGCCCTAGCGGGAGCTCCTACAATGAGCAGTTCTTC
CDR3aa: CASSPSGSSYNEQFF
v_gene: TRBV7-2
d_gene: TRBD2
j_gene: TRBJ2-1

CDR3nt: TGTGCCAGTCCGGGGGCCTATAATTCACCCCTCCACTTT
CDR3aa: CASPGAYNSPLHF
v_gene: TRBV19
d_gene: NA
j_gene: TRBJ1-6

CDR3nt: TGTGCCAGCAGCCAAGAGGGTCTCGGGGGGTACGAGACCCAGTACTTC
CDR3aa: CASSQEGLGGYETQYF
v_gene: TRBV4-2
d_gene: TRBD2
j_gene: TRBJ2-5

CDR3nt: TGTGCCAGTAGGCCCTGGGGACAGGGGGGCAATCAGCCCCAGCATTTT
CDR3aa: CASRPWGQGGNQPQHF
v_gene: TRBV19
d_gene: TRBD1
j_gene: TRBJ1-5

CDR3nt: TGTGCCAGCAGCTTATGGACAGTGAGAAAGACCCAGTACTTC
CDR3aa: CASSLWTVRKTQYF
v_gene: TRBV7-2
d_gene: NA
j_gene: TRBJ2-5

CDR3nt: TGTGCCAGCTCTTCCGGGGGACACACTGAAGCTTTCTTT
CDR3aa: CASSSGGHTEAFF
v_gene: TRBV18
d_gene: NA
j_gene: TRBJ1-1

CDR3nt: TGTGCCAGTAGTATGGGAGACTTCGACTCCTATAATTCACCCCTCCACTTT
CDR3aa: CASSMGDFDSYNSPLHF
v_gene: TRBV19
d_gene: NA
j_gene: TRBJ1-6

CDR3nt: TGCGCCAGCAGCTTAGGGACTAGCGGTTACACAGATACGCAGTATTTT
CDR3aa: CASSLGTSGYTDTQYF
v_gene: TRBV5-1
d_gene: TRBD2
j_gene: TRBJ2-3

CDR3nt: TGTGCCAGCAGCCCCGGGACAACTGAAGCTTTCTTT
CDR3aa: CASSPGTTEAFF
v_gene: TRBV16
d_gene: NA
j_gene: TRBJ1-1

CDR3nt: TGTGCCAGCAGTGAAGCCCGACAGGGGGACGAGCAGTACTTC
CDR3aa: CASSEARQGDEQYF
v_gene: TRBV2
d_gene: TRBD1
j_gene: TRBJ2-7

CDR3nt: TGTGCCAGCAGTGGACAGGCCCTAGAGGCTGAAGCTTTCTTT
CDR3aa: CASSGQALEAEAFF
v_gene: TRBV6-1
d_gene: NA
j_gene: TRBJ1-1

CDR3nt: TGTGCCAGCAGCAGGGGTTCAACTAATGAAAAACTGTTTTTT
CDR3aa: CASSRGSTNEKLFF
v_gene: TRBV11-2
d_gene: NA
j_gene: TRBJ1-4

CDR3nt: TGTGCCAGCAGTTTTAGGGGCAGGGGGCTTGGCTACACCTTC
CDR3aa: CASSFRGRGLGYTF
v_gene: TRBV28
d_gene: TRBD1
j_gene: TRBJ1-2

CDR3nt: TGCGCCAGCAGCTTAAGGAGGGCTGAGTCCTACGAGCAGTACTTC
CDR3aa: CASSLRRAESYEQYF
v_gene: TRBV5-1
d_gene: NA
j_gene: TRBJ2-7

CDR3nt: TGTGCCAGCAGCTCTCCGGGACAGGGCTACGAGCAGTACTTC
CDR3aa: CASSSPGQGYEQYF
v_gene: TRBV28
d_gene: TRBD1
j_gene: TRBJ2-7